The rows below give T cell receptor beta chains drawn from one sample of a study of blood T cell repertoires in COVID-19. Produced via immunoSEQ multiplex PCR; TCRdb's table is partial and in-frame only. The sample includes 200,000 to 250,000 clones, around 84% seen only once; the top ten take roughly 13%. Source material: peripheral blood. The source is a human donor in a cohort sampled during active COVID-19. The CDR3 runs from the conserved cysteine through the conserved F or W. D genes are given only for firm matches. Size is omitted from some rows. Given values are once, few, many or a class for expanded clones.

cdr3_nt | cdr3_aa | clone_size | cdr3_length | d_call | j_call | v_call
TGTGCCAGCAGCTTCGGGGATGGGGCTGAAGCTTTCTTT | CASSFGDGAEAFF | NA | 13 | NA | TRBJ1-1 | TRBV5-6
TGTGCCAGCAGCTTACAGGGAGGGGGACGGGGCGAGCAGTACTTC | CASSLQGGGRGEQYF | few | 15 | NA | TRBJ2-7 | TRBV7-3
TGTGCCAGCAGCGTAGAATGGACAGCAAACGGGGAGCTGTTTTTT | CASSVEWTANGELFF | NA | 15 | NA | TRBJ2-2 | TRBV9
TGTGCCAGCAGCCAGCTACTGGGGGCAGGTATATCCTACGAGCAGTACTTC | CASSQLLGAGISYEQYF | once | 17 | NA | TRBJ2-7 | TRBV16
TGTGCCAGCAGGATAGGGACAGGGGGCCTTGGAAACACCATATATTTT | CASRIGTGGLGNTIYF | NA | 16 | TRBD1 | TRBJ1-3 | TRBV6-6
TGTGAAACAGGAGCGGGAGGGCAGTATTTT | CETGAGGQYF | NA | 10 | TRBD2 | TRBJ2-3 | TRBV28
TGTGCCAGCAGCTTTTGGGGGGGGGCAGATACGCAGTATTTT | CASSFWGGADTQYF | few | 14 | TRBD2 | TRBJ2-3 | TRBV7-2
TGTGCCAGCAGTTTGACTCTCAATGAGCAGTTCTTC | CASSLTLNEQFF | NA | 12 | NA | TRBJ2-1 | TRBV12-3/TRBV12-4
TGTGCCAGCAGTTCCTTCTGGTCCAGGGATCAGCCCCAGCATTTT | CASSSFWSRDQPQHF | NA | 15 | NA | TRBJ1-5 | TRBV28
TGCGCCAGCTGCCCATACGGGACAGGGGAGGTTCTGAACACTGAAGCTTTCTTT | CASCPYGTGEVLNTEAFF | NA | 18 | TRBD1 | TRBJ1-1 | TRBV5-1
TGCAGTGCTAGTCAGGGGGGTATGGCCCCGAGGCAGTACTTC | CSASQGGMAPRQYF | NA | 14 | NA | TRBJ2-7 | TRBV20-1